Below, 25 T cell receptor beta chains from the same sample are listed, as sequenced in a study of blood T cell repertoires in COVID-19. Profiling relied on immunoSEQ multiplex PCR, and the TCRdb table lists in-frame clones only, not all of them. The data contain about 260,000 clones, about 90% of them seen just once; the ten biggest clones take up roughly 1.6%. Sequenced: peripheral blood. The receptors derive from a woman aged 40 to 50 who had recovered from COVID-19.

The chain combines TRBV5-1 with TRBJ1-3, with no clear D. Per germline, CDR1 SGHRS and CDR2 YFSETQ. The CDR3 loop spans 14 amino acids. Trimming removed 1 base from V and 2 bases from J, with 7 bases in between. In nucleotides, the CDR3 is TGCGCCAGCAGCTTGTACAGTACTGGAAACACCATATATTTT. Protein product: CASSLYSTGNTIYF. Full variable domain (missing parts from reference TRBV5-1 and TRBJ1-3): KAGVTQTPRYLIKTRGQQVTLSCSPISGHRSVSWYQQTPGQGLQFLFEYFSETQRNKGNFPGRFSGRQFSNSRSEMNVSTLELGDSALYLCASSLYSTGNTIYFGEGSWLTVV.

This clone was observed a single time. This rearrangement joins TRBV3-1 (or the pseudogene TRBV3-2) to TRBJ2-1; D remains ambiguous. This CDR3 contains 17 residues. V lost 0 bases and J 0 bases, leaving 12 bases between the germline ends. Looked up from germline, CDR1 is LGHDT and CDR2 is YNNKEL (reference sequence). The CDR3 sequence is CASSQEGRGSSYNEQFF. In nucleotides, the CDR3 is TGTGCCAGCAGCCAAGAAGGTCGAGGAAGCTCCTACAATGAGCAGTTCTTC.

The gene calls are TRBV18 and TRBJ2-7; D is unclear. There are 12 residues in the CDR3. CDR1 and CDR2 from the germline V gene are KGHSH and LQKENI. The V and J ends lost 1 base and 5 bases respectively, with 6 bases between them. For the CDR3, the DNA is TGTGCCAGCTCACCACTAATCCACGAGCAGTACTTC. Protein product: CASSPLIHEQYF.

This rearrangement joins TRBV7-9 to TRBJ2-2; D might be TRBD1 (6 bases). In germline, CDR1 is SEHNR, CDR2 FQNEAQ (reference sequence). V was trimmed by 5 bases and J by 7 bases, leaving 17 bases between them. The CDR3 totals 15 residues. CDR3 coding DNA: TGTGCCAGCAGCCCGATTTCCAGGGGCAGCGGGGAGCTGTTTTTT. Translated: CASSPISRGSGELFF. Full variable domain (remainder filled in from reference TRBV7-9 and TRBJ2-2): DTGVSQNPRHKITKRGQNVTFRCDPISEHNRLYWYRQTLGQGPEFLTYFQNEAQLEKSRLLSDRFSAERPKGSFSTLEIQRTEQGDSAMYLCASSPISRGSGELFFGEGSRLTVL.

The rearrangement links TRBV6-2 or TRBV6-3 to TRBJ1-2; perhaps TRBD1 as D (5 bases). Germline lookup yields CDR1 MNHEY and CDR2 SVGEGT. The CDR3 covers 15 residues. V lost 2 bases and J 7 bases, leaving 17 bases between the germline ends. CDR3 DNA: TGTGCCAGCAGTTACGCCCCCGCAGGGTTCGGTGGCTACACCTTC. It is translated as CASSYAPAGFGGYTF.

The chain employs TRBV5-1 and TRBJ1-1; the D gene is possibly TRBD1 (5 bases). Per germline, CDR1 SGHRS and CDR2 YFSETQ. CDR3 length equals 13 residues. The V end was cut by 0 bases, the J end by 7 bases, with 10 bases between. CDR3 residues: CASSLDGAGEAFF. CDR3 in DNA: TGCGCCAGCAGCTTGGATGGGGCCGGTGAAGCTTTCTTT.

The chain recombines TRBV10-3 with TRBJ1-5; D not certain. CDR1 and CDR2 (germline): ENHRY, SYGVKD. This CDR3 has 13 amino acids. V dropped 6 bases and J dropped 2 bases, with 8 bases sitting between them. For the CDR3, the DNA is TGTGCCATCAGATCTTCGGGCAATCAGCCCCAGCATTTT. Translation: CAIRSSGNQPQHF.

This clone was detected a few times. V usage is TRBV19 and J usage is TRBJ1-1; D is undetermined. V was pared by 1 base and J by 2 bases, with 5 bases between. CDR3 size: 13 residues. CDR1 LNHDA and CDR2 SQIVND come from the germline V gene (reference sequence). CDR3 residues: CASSIALNTEAFF. For the CDR3, the DNA is TGTGCCAGTAGTATAGCACTCAACACTGAAGCTTTCTTT.

The V and J genes are TRBV29-1 and TRBJ2-5, with D tentatively TRBD1 (6 bases). CDR1 and CDR2 (germline): SQVTM, ANQGSEA. CDR3 length equals 11 residues. The V and J ends lost 7 bases and 5 bases respectively, with 11 bases between them. The CDR3 region has the DNA TGCAGCGCGCGAAGGGGGGAGACCCAGTACTTC. Encoded protein: CSARRGETQYF.

The rearrangement joins TRBV4-2 to TRBJ1-5; a possible D gene is TRBD1 (5 bases). Germline V lookup: CDR1 LGHNA, CDR2 YNFKEQ. The V gene lost 4 bases and the J gene lost 2 bases, with 12 bases spanning the gap. CDR3 size: 15 residues. The CDR3 DNA sequence: TGTGCCAGCAGCCTGGGGGGGGTGGGCAATCAGCCCCAGCATTTT. This codes for CASSLGGVGNQPQHF.

The V gene is TRBV6-1, the J gene TRBJ2-6, with a weak D call TRBD2 (5 bases). Germline V lookup: CDR1 MNHNS, CDR2 SASEGT. The V and J ends lost 3 bases and 1 base respectively, with 10 bases between them. The CDR3 is made up of 16 amino acids. The CDR3, as DNA: TGTGCCAGCAGTGAGAGGCGGGTATCTGGGGCCAACGTCCTGACTTTC. This sequence encodes CASSERRVSGANVLTF.

V usage is TRBV6-5 and J usage is TRBJ2-7; the D gene is possibly TRBD1 (6 bases). Trimming cost V 5 bases and J 3 bases, with 14 bases left between them. Germline V gives CDR1 MNHEY, CDR2 SVGAGI. CDR3 length equals 14 residues. Here the CDR3 reads CASSTRTENYEQYF. The CDR3 DNA reads as TGTGCCAGCAGTACCAGGACAGAGAACTACGAGCAGTACTTC.

The rearrangement links TRBV4-3 to TRBJ2-7, with a tentative D call TRBD1 (5 bases). V was clipped by 0 bases and J by 9 bases, with 24 bases between them. Germline assignment: CDR1 LGHNA and CDR2 YSLEER. The CDR3 runs 17 residues. The chain's CDR3 is CASSQDLWNGQGGWQYF. The CDR3 DNA follows: TGCGCCAGCAGCCAAGATCTTTGGAATGGGCAGGGTGGATGGCAGTACTTC.

V is TRBV5-1 and J is TRBJ2-2; D might be TRBD2 (6 bases). Trimming stripped 3 bases from V and 4 bases from J, with 13 bases between. The length of the CDR3 is 15 residues. Per the germline V gene, CDR1 is SGHRS and CDR2 is YFSETQ. CDR3 sequence reads: CASSSGLRSTGELFF. CDR3 DNA sequence: TGCGCCAGCAGCTCGGGACTTCGTTCCACCGGGGAGCTGTTTTTT.

This clone was found once. This chain uses TRBV30 with TRBJ1-6; a weak D match, TRBD1 (5 bases). The CDR3 loop spans 15 amino acids. The V end lost 2 bases, the J end lost 9 bases, and 17 bases lay between the germline ends. CDR1 and CDR2 (germline): GTSNPN, SVGIG (reference sequence). The CDR3 protein is CAWSLTTGGASPLHF. CDR3 nucleotide sequence: TGTGCCTGGAGTTTAACGACGGGGGGTGCTTCACCCCTCCACTTT.

The chain has TRBV2 and TRBJ1-3; D unclear. CDR1 and CDR2 from the germline V gene are SNHLY and FYNNEI. Trimming took 0 bases from V and 0 from J, leaving 6 bases between them. This CDR3 has 15 amino acids. The CDR3 protein is CASSEAFSSGNTIYF. In DNA form, the CDR3 reads TGTGCCAGCAGTGAAGCGTTTAGCTCTGGAAACACCATATATTTT.

V usage is TRBV3-1 (or the pseudogene TRBV3-2) and J usage is TRBJ2-7; 11 bases match TRBD1. The J segment lost 3 bases and the V segment lost 6 bases, leaving 4 bases of the junction unmatched. CDR1 is LGHDT, CDR2 YNNKEL, per germline (reference sequence). The CDR3 extends over 14 amino acids. The DNA for the CDR3 is TGTGCCAGCAGACGGACAGGGGGCTTCTACGAGCAGTACTTC. Its translation is CASRRTGGFYEQYF.

This clone was seen once. The chain links TRBV19 to TRBJ1-1; D gene uncertain. The germline gives CDR1 LNHDA, CDR2 SQIVND (reference sequence). V was clipped by 6 bases and J by 5 bases, with 10 bases between them. The CDR3 spans 12 residues. CDR3 in amino acids: CASSVPETEAFF. CDR3 DNA: TGTGCCAGTAGCGTTCCGGAGACTGAAGCTTTCTTT.

The chain uses TRBV10-3 and TRBJ1-1; a weak D match, TRBD1 (5 bases). Between the trimmed V and J ends, which lost 3 bases and 3 bases, there was a span of 8 bases. CDR1 is ENHRY and CDR2 is SYGVKD in the germline V gene. The CDR3 sequence is 13 residues long. CDR3 in DNA: TGTGCCATCAGTGACAGGGAGGACACTGAAGCTTTCTTT. As protein: CAISDREDTEAFF.

CDR3 nucleotide sequence: TGTGCCACCAGTGATTGGACAGGGGGCGAGGGCAATCAGCCCCAGCATTTT. Its translation: CATSDWTGGEGNQPQHF. The rearrangement links TRBV24-1 to TRBJ1-5, with 11 bases identical to TRBD1. CDR3 length: 17 residues. Trimming took 2 bases from V and 2 from J; bases not matched to a gene: 4. CDR1 and CDR2 from the germline V gene are KGHDR and SFDVKD.

The gene calls are TRBV7-3 and TRBJ1-1, with unresolved D. V was cut by 1 base and J by 5 bases, with 26 bases left in between. The germline V gene has CDR1 SGHTA and CDR2 FQGTGA. CDR3 length: 19 amino acids. CDR3 nucleotide sequence: TGTGCCAGCAGCTTAATGTCTGTCGGAGTGGGAGGGAAGGTAACTGAAGCTTTCTTT. Its translation is CASSLMSVGVGGKVTEAFF.

The chain is built from TRBV25-1 and TRBJ2-2; a possible D gene is TRBD1 (6 bases). This CDR3 contains 16 residues. The V and J ends lost 2 bases and 2 bases respectively, with 12 bases between them. The germline V gene encodes CDR1 MGHDK and CDR2 SYGVNS. The CDR3, as DNA: TGTGCCAGCAGTGAACGGCAGGGGTCAAACACCGGGGAGCTGTTTTTT. Amino acids: CASSERQGSNTGELFF.

V gene TRBV28 combines with J gene TRBJ1-1; tentatively, D is TRBD1 (5 bases). Deletions cut 4 bases from V and 5 bases from J, with 14 bases between. In germline, CDR1 is MDHEN, CDR2 SYDVKM. This CDR3 is built from 14 residues. CDR3 sequence reads: CASSSPGVVTEAFF. Written as DNA, the CDR3 is TGTGCCAGCAGTTCTCCGGGGGTAGTTACTGAAGCTTTCTTT.

This chain connects TRBV20-1 to TRBJ2-3, with D hard to call. This CDR3 comprises 12 residues. The V end was cut by 3 bases, the J end by 2 bases, with 6 bases between. CDR1 is DFQATT and CDR2 is SNEGSKA in the germline V gene (reference sequence). The CDR3 DNA reads as TGCAGTGCTAGTGACTCCACAGATACGCAGTATTTT. Translation gives CSASDSTDTQYF.

V gene TRBV14 combines with J gene TRBJ2-3, with 7 bases lining up with TRBD1. The CDR3 totals 14 residues. V dropped 2 bases and J dropped 7; count of bases not matched to a gene: 6. The V gene's germline CDR1 is SGHDN and CDR2 FVKESK. CDR3 loop: CASSQNRGRNTQYF. CDR3 coding DNA: TGTGCCAGCAGCCAAAACAGGGGCAGGAATACGCAGTATTTT.